Listed here are 7 T cell receptor beta chains from one sample, sequenced in a study of PD-L1 blockade in urothelial cancer. Sequenced by immunoSEQ multiplex PCR; TCRdb stores in-frame clones only, minus some. Among 35,000 to 50,000 clones listed, 70% to 90% were seen once. Specimen: PBMCs, collected around atezolizumab (anti-PD-L1) treatment. The source is a woman aged 55-69 years with urothelial cancer.

This clone came up a few times. This sequence joins TRBV11-2 and TRBJ2-7, with 11 bases matching TRBD2. The germline V gene encodes CDR1 SGHAT and CDR2 FQNNGV. V was pared by 6 bases and J by 1 base, with 5 bases of the junction left unmatched. This CDR3 has 15 residues. The CDR3 region has the DNA TGTGCCAGCAGAATACTAGCGGGAGTGTCCTACGAGCAGTACTTC. This sequence encodes CASRILAGVSYEQYF.

V is TRBV7-3 and J is TRBJ2-5; TRBD2 agrees at 9 bases. The V segment lost 2 bases and the J segment 7 bases; nucleotides outside the gene matches: 11. CDR1 SGHTA and CDR2 FQGTGA come from the germline V gene. This CDR3 has 16 amino acids. The chain's CDR3 is CASSLGAGGSRATQYF. As DNA, the CDR3 is TGTGCCAGCAGCTTAGGAGCGGGGGGCTCTCGCGCGACCCAGTACTTC.

This chain connects TRBV5-1 to TRBJ2-1, with a weak D call TRBD2 (5 bases). There are 15 residues in the CDR3. With 4 bases removed from V and 2 bases from J, the gap between germline ends came to 13 bases. CDR1 and CDR2 from the germline V gene are SGHRS and YFSETQ. DNA of the CDR3: TGCGCCAGCAGCATAGGAGGCGTAACCTACAATGAGCAGTTCTTC. Its protein is CASSIGGVTYNEQFF.

The V and J genes are TRBV19 and TRBJ2-7, with D maybe TRBD2 (5 bases). The CDR3 is 14 residues long. CDR1 and CDR2 (germline): LNHDA, SQIVND (reference sequence). The V end lost 2 bases, the J end lost 4 bases, and 12 bases lay between the germline ends. This CDR3 reads CASSISDGVYEQYF. The CDR3 DNA sequence: TGTGCCAGTAGTATATCTGACGGGGTATACGAGCAGTACTTC.

V usage is TRBV7-2 and J usage is TRBJ2-7; 10 bases line up with TRBD2. V was clipped by 1 base and J by 7 bases; unmatched bases: 7. CDR1 is SGHTA and CDR2 is FQGNSA in the germline V gene. This CDR3 comprises 15 residues. CDR3 protein: CASSLDLAGDKEQYF. In DNA form, the CDR3 reads TGTGCCAGCAGCTTAGACCTAGCGGGGGACAAGGAGCAGTACTTC. The full variable domain, in which reference TRBV7-2 and TRBJ2-7 provide the parts outside the CDR3, is GAGVSQSPSNKVTEKGKDVELRCDPISGHTALYWYRQSLGQGLEFLIYFQGNSAPDKSGLPSDRFSAERTGGSVSTLTIQRTQQEDSAVYLCASSLDLAGDKEQYFGPGTRLTVT.

This chain connects TRBV4-3 to TRBJ2-7; 11 bases are a match to TRBD1. Trimming cost V 0 bases and J 3 bases; bases outside gene matches: 1. Per the germline V gene, CDR1 is LGHNA and CDR2 is YSLEER. The CDR3 runs to 15 residues. Here the CDR3 DNA reads TGCGCCAGCAGCCAAGATGGGACAGGGGGCTACGAGCAGTACTTC. Its protein is CASSQDGTGGYEQYF.

The chain employs TRBV5-1 and TRBJ1-1, with 8 nucleotides matching TRBD1. Germline trimming cut 0 bases from V and 5 bases from J; bases unmatched to any gene: 6. CDR3 size: 15 residues. Germline lookup yields CDR1 SGHRS and CDR2 YFSETQ. CDR3 residues: CASSLGQGAGTEAFF. The CDR3 DNA sequence: TGCGCCAGCAGCTTGGGGCAGGGGGCAGGGACTGAAGCTTTCTTT.